A selection of T cell receptor beta chains follows, all from one sample in a study of blood T cell repertoires in COVID-19. Repertoires were generated with immunoSEQ multiplex PCR, while TCRdb's copy carries only in-frame clones and drops some. Seen here are 150,000 to 200,000 clones, 85% to 90% observed once, and the top ten hold roughly 0.53%. The specimen sequenced was peripheral blood. The source is a man between 60 and 70 years old with COVID-19, enrolled during active disease. The CDR3 runs from the conserved cysteine through the conserved F or W. Each record gives: clone size, V gene, D gene, J gene, CDR3 protein, CDR3 DNA. D genes are given only for firm matches. Rows may omit the clone size; those that give it use once, few, many or a size class.

clone_size: -; v_call: TRBV12-3/TRBV12-4; d_call: -; j_call: TRBJ1-1; cdr3_aa: CASSLFGNTEAFF; cdr3_nt: TGTGCCAGCAGTTTGTTCGGGAACACTGAAGCTTTCTTT
clone_size: -; v_call: TRBV7-8; d_call: -; j_call: TRBJ1-4; cdr3_aa: CASSLVGRVVTNEKLFF; cdr3_nt: TGTGCCAGCAGCTTAGTCGGCCGGGTGGTAACTAATGAAAAACTGTTTTTT
clone_size: -; v_call: TRBV5-4; d_call: -; j_call: TRBJ1-1; cdr3_aa: CASSPRAGLEAFF; cdr3_nt: TGTGCCAGCAGCCCTCGGGCAGGGCTTGAAGCTTTCTTT
clone_size: -; v_call: TRBV7-9; d_call: TRBD1; j_call: TRBJ2-1; cdr3_aa: CASSFAGSGGNEQFF; cdr3_nt: TGTGCCAGCAGCTTTGCAGGGTCAGGGGGCAATGAGCAGTTCTTC
clone_size: -; v_call: TRBV19; d_call: -; j_call: TRBJ1-5; cdr3_aa: CASSIGTSNQPQHF; cdr3_nt: TGTGCCAGTAGTATCGGGACATCCAATCAGCCCCAGCATTTT
clone_size: few; v_call: TRBV7-2; d_call: TRBD1; j_call: TRBJ1-1; cdr3_aa: CASSFDSTGVNTEAFF; cdr3_nt: TGTGCCAGCAGCTTCGATTCGACAGGGGTAAACACTGAAGCTTTCTTT
clone_size: -; v_call: TRBV21-1; d_call: -; j_call: TRBJ2-1; cdr3_aa: CASSKKAGLYNEQFF; cdr3_nt: TGTGCCAGCAGCAAAAAAGCGGGGCTTTACAATGAGCAGTTCTTC
clone_size: few; v_call: TRBV7-6; d_call: -; j_call: TRBJ1-6; cdr3_aa: CASSLEQAYNSPLHF; cdr3_nt: TGTGCCAGCAGCTTAGAACAGGCTTATAATTCACCCCTCCACTTT
clone_size: -; v_call: TRBV7-2; d_call: -; j_call: TRBJ1-1; cdr3_aa: CASSLGGGTKSGAFF; cdr3_nt: TGTGCCAGCAGCCTCGGGGGGGGAACCAAAAGTGGAGCTTTCTTT
clone_size: -; v_call: TRBV10-3; d_call: TRBD1; j_call: TRBJ1-4; cdr3_aa: CAISDGTGAKKLFF; cdr3_nt: TGTGCCATCAGTGACGGGACAGGGGCTAAAAAACTGTTTTTT
clone_size: -; v_call: TRBV20-1; d_call: TRBD1; j_call: TRBJ1-6; cdr3_aa: CSASSQGVNSPLHF; cdr3_nt: TGCAGTGCTAGTAGTCAGGGGGTGAATTCACCCCTCCACTTT
clone_size: -; v_call: TRBV7-2; d_call: TRBD1; j_call: TRBJ1-6; cdr3_aa: CASSLATGGNSPLHF; cdr3_nt: TGTGCCAGCAGCTTAGCGACAGGGGGCAATTCACCCCTCCACTTT
clone_size: few; v_call: TRBV3-1/TRBV3-2; d_call: TRBD2; j_call: TRBJ2-1; cdr3_aa: CASSYSGAGDPFF; cdr3_nt: TGTGCCAGCAGCTACTCCGGGGCGGGAGATCCGTTCTTC
clone_size: -; v_call: TRBV5-5; d_call: -; j_call: TRBJ2-7; cdr3_aa: CASTRQSSSYEQYF; cdr3_nt: TGTGCCAGCACACGACAATCGAGCTCCTACGAGCAGTACTTC
clone_size: -; v_call: TRBV12-3/TRBV12-4; d_call: -; j_call: TRBJ2-5; cdr3_aa: CASSTGPETQYF; cdr3_nt: TGTGCCAGCAGCACAGGGCCGGAGACCCAGTACTTC
clone_size: -; v_call: TRBV11-3; d_call: TRBD1; j_call: TRBJ2-3; cdr3_aa: CASSLIGTDTDTQYF; cdr3_nt: TGTGCCAGCAGCTTAATCGGGACAGACACAGATACGCAGTATTTT
clone_size: -; v_call: TRBV6-5; d_call: TRBD1; j_call: TRBJ2-7; cdr3_aa: CASSSGGSPYEQYF; cdr3_nt: TGTGCCAGCAGTTCAGGGGGCTCCCCCTACGAGCAGTACTTC
clone_size: once; v_call: TRBV6-5; d_call: TRBD1; j_call: TRBJ1-5; cdr3_aa: CASSSRGQGPQPQHF; cdr3_nt: TGTGCCAGCAGTTCCCGGGGACAGGGTCCTCAGCCCCAGCATTTT
clone_size: -; v_call: TRBV10-3; d_call: TRBD2; j_call: TRBJ2-3; cdr3_aa: CAISGTSGGGTTDTQYF; cdr3_nt: TGTGCCATCAGTGGAACTAGCGGGGGGGGTACGACAGATACGCAGTATTTT
clone_size: -; v_call: TRBV2; d_call: -; j_call: TRBJ1-1; cdr3_aa: CASERGNTEAFF; cdr3_nt: TGTGCCAGCGAACGGGGGAACACTGAAGCTTTCTTT
clone_size: -; v_call: TRBV2; d_call: -; j_call: TRBJ2-3; cdr3_aa: CASSILSSTDTQYF; cdr3_nt: TGTGCCAGCAGTATCCTCTCCAGCACAGATACGCAGTATTTT
clone_size: -; v_call: TRBV7-9; d_call: TRBD1; j_call: TRBJ1-2; cdr3_aa: CATRGGESYGYTF; cdr3_nt: TGTGCCACCAGAGGGGGCGAGAGCTATGGCTACACCTTC
clone_size: -; v_call: TRBV12-3/TRBV12-4; d_call: TRBD1; j_call: TRBJ1-2; cdr3_aa: CASHSRGQAHF; cdr3_nt: TGTGCCAGTCATAGTAGGGGGCAGGCACACTTC
clone_size: -; v_call: TRBV6-6; d_call: TRBD1; j_call: TRBJ2-1; cdr3_aa: CASSPGTVSYNEQFF; cdr3_nt: TGTGCCAGCAGCCCCGGGACAGTCTCCTACAATGAGCAGTTCTTC
clone_size: -; v_call: TRBV12-3/TRBV12-4; d_call: -; j_call: TRBJ1-2; cdr3_aa: CASSFSPEGGYTF; cdr3_nt: TGTGCCAGCAGTTTCAGTCCCGAGGGCGGCTACACCTTC
clone_size: -; v_call: TRBV3-1/TRBV3-2; d_call: -; j_call: TRBJ2-1; cdr3_aa: CASSQEGLGTGTSSYNEQFF; cdr3_nt: TGTGCCAGCAGCCAAGAGGGATTGGGGACCGGGACAAGCTCCTACAATGAGCAGTTCTTC
clone_size: -; v_call: TRBV18; d_call: TRBD1; j_call: TRBJ2-5; cdr3_aa: CASSPGQGMETQYF; cdr3_nt: TGTGCCAGCTCCCCGGGACAGGGGATGGAGACCCAGTACTTC
clone_size: -; v_call: TRBV27; d_call: -; j_call: TRBJ2-7; cdr3_aa: CASSLVRGSPYEQYF; cdr3_nt: TGTGCCAGCAGTTTGGTCCGGGGGTCCCCCTACGAGCAGTACTTC
clone_size: -; v_call: TRBV7-2; d_call: TRBD1; j_call: TRBJ1-5; cdr3_aa: CASSLAAPTTGKDQPQHF; cdr3_nt: TGTGCCAGCAGCTTGGCGGCCCCGACGACAGGGAAGGACCAGCCCCAGCATTTT
clone_size: -; v_call: TRBV5-4; d_call: -; j_call: TRBJ2-1; cdr3_aa: CASSRQGYNEQFF; cdr3_nt: TGTGCCAGCAGCAGGCAGGGCTACAATGAGCAGTTCTTC
clone_size: -; v_call: TRBV28; d_call: -; j_call: TRBJ1-2; cdr3_aa: CASNGWDGYTF; cdr3_nt: TGTGCCAGCAACGGGTGGGATGGCTACACCTTC
clone_size: -; v_call: TRBV27; d_call: TRBD1; j_call: TRBJ1-1; cdr3_aa: CASRQGGPLTEAFF; cdr3_nt: TGTGCCAGCCGACAGGGGGGTCCTCTCACTGAAGCTTTCTTT
clone_size: -; v_call: TRBV10-3; d_call: -; j_call: TRBJ2-3; cdr3_aa: CAISDRGGAGTDTQYF; cdr3_nt: TGTGCCATCAGTGACCGTGGGGGGGCTGGGACAGATACGCAGTATTTT
clone_size: few; v_call: TRBV18; d_call: -; j_call: TRBJ1-1; cdr3_aa: CASSPDIQGEAFF; cdr3_nt: TGTGCCAGCTCACCGGACATTCAGGGGGAAGCTTTCTTT
clone_size: once; v_call: TRBV12-5; d_call: -; j_call: TRBJ2-3; cdr3_aa: CASGLSQADTQYF; cdr3_nt: TGTGCTAGTGGTTTGTCACAAGCAGATACGCAGTATTTT
clone_size: -; v_call: TRBV5-6; d_call: TRBD2; j_call: TRBJ2-7; cdr3_aa: CASSLSGTSGRALAREQYF; cdr3_nt: TGTGCCAGCAGCCTATCCGGGACTAGCGGGAGGGCCCTTGCAAGGGAGCAGTACTTC
clone_size: few; v_call: TRBV15; d_call: -; j_call: TRBJ2-5; cdr3_aa: CATSSSPVTEETQYF; cdr3_nt: TGTGCCACCAGCAGTAGTCCCGTTACTGAAGAGACCCAGTACTTC
clone_size: -; v_call: TRBV14; d_call: -; j_call: TRBJ1-1; cdr3_aa: CASSRQRFENTEAFF; cdr3_nt: TGTGCCAGCAGCCGGCAGAGGTTCGAGAACACTGAAGCTTTCTTT
clone_size: -; v_call: TRBV5-1; d_call: TRBD1; j_call: TRBJ2-7; cdr3_aa: CASSRTRGGLSYEQYF; cdr3_nt: TGCGCCAGCAGCCGAACTCGAGGGGGCCTGTCCTACGAGCAGTACTTC
clone_size: -; v_call: TRBV11-2; d_call: -; j_call: TRBJ2-3; cdr3_aa: CASSPRLGTDTQYF; cdr3_nt: TGTGCCAGCAGCCCTCGACTAGGCACAGATACGCAGTATTTT
clone_size: -; v_call: TRBV6-2/TRBV6-3; d_call: -; j_call: TRBJ1-1; cdr3_aa: CASSTGFEAFF; cdr3_nt: TGTGCCAGCAGTACGGGGTTTGAAGCTTTCTTT
clone_size: once; v_call: TRBV7-2; d_call: TRBD1; j_call: TRBJ2-1; cdr3_aa: CASSFGTGFNSEQFF; cdr3_nt: TGTGCCAGCAGCTTCGGGACAGGGTTCAATAGTGAGCAGTTCTTC
clone_size: -; v_call: TRBV12-3/TRBV12-4; d_call: -; j_call: TRBJ2-1; cdr3_aa: CASKPDFKEQFF; cdr3_nt: TGTGCCAGCAAACCCGACTTTAAGGAACAGTTCTTC
clone_size: many; v_call: TRBV5-6; d_call: TRBD1; j_call: TRBJ2-1; cdr3_aa: CASGGTGYDNEQFF; cdr3_nt: TGTGCCAGTGGAGGGACAGGGTACGACAATGAGCAGTTCTTC
clone_size: -; v_call: TRBV28; d_call: -; j_call: TRBJ1-5; cdr3_aa: CASSKPLWQNLNQPQHF; cdr3_nt: -
clone_size: -; v_call: TRBV6-2/TRBV6-3; d_call: TRBD1; j_call: TRBJ1-2; cdr3_aa: CASSNAGGYYGYTF; cdr3_nt: TGTGCCAGCAGTAACGCAGGGGGCTACTATGGCTACACCTTC
clone_size: -; v_call: TRBV11-3; d_call: -; j_call: TRBJ1-2; cdr3_aa: CASSLGPGNYGYTF; cdr3_nt: TGTGCCAGCAGCTTAGGTCCGGGGAACTATGGCTACACCTTC
clone_size: -; v_call: TRBV7-2; d_call: TRBD2; j_call: TRBJ2-3; cdr3_aa: CASGKGLASDTQYF; cdr3_nt: TGTGCCAGCGGAAAGGGACTAGCATCAGATACGCAGTATTTT
clone_size: -; v_call: TRBV5-1; d_call: TRBD1; j_call: TRBJ2-1; cdr3_aa: CASSINRGANEQFF; cdr3_nt: TGCGCCAGCAGCATCAACAGGGGGGCCAATGAGCAGTTCTTC
clone_size: few; v_call: TRBV7-3; d_call: -; j_call: TRBJ1-1; cdr3_aa: CASSLMRNTEAFF; cdr3_nt: TGTGCCAGCAGCTTAATGAGGAACACTGAAGCTTTCTTT
clone_size: -; v_call: TRBV6-2/TRBV6-3; d_call: TRBD1; j_call: TRBJ1-2; cdr3_aa: CASIPTGVSNYGYTF; cdr3_nt: TGTGCCAGCATCCCGACAGGGGTGTCTAACTATGGCTACACCTTC
clone_size: -; v_call: TRBV29-1; d_call: TRBD1; j_call: TRBJ2-2; cdr3_aa: CSVYRQGAYTGELFF; cdr3_nt: TGCAGCGTTTATCGACAGGGGGCTTACACCGGGGAGCTGTTTTTT
clone_size: -; v_call: TRBV7-2; d_call: -; j_call: TRBJ2-7; cdr3_aa: CASSLKIALTYEQYF; cdr3_nt: TGTGCCAGCAGCCTTAAGATAGCGCTCACCTACGAGCAGTACTTC